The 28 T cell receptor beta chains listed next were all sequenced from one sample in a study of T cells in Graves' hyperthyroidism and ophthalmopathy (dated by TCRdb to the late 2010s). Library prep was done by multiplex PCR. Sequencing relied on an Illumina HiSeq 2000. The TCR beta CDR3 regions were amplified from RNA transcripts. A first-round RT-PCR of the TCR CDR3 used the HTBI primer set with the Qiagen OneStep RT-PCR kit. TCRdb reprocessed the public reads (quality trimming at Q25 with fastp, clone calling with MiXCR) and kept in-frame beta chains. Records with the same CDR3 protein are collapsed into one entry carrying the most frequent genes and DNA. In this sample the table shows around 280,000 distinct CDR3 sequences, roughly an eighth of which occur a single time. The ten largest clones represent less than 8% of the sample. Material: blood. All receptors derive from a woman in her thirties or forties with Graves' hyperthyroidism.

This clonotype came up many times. The CDR3 sequence: CSAVGLAGSTDTQYF. CDR3 in DNA: TGCAGTGCCGTCGGACTAGCGGGTAGCACAGATACGCAGTATTTT. This rearrangement joins TRBV20-1 to TRBJ2-3, with TRBD2 identical over 11 bases. CDR3 size: 15 residues. V gave up 6 bases and J gave up 0 bases; unmatched junction bases: 5. Germline V CDR1 and CDR2: DFQATT, SNEGSKA (reference sequence).

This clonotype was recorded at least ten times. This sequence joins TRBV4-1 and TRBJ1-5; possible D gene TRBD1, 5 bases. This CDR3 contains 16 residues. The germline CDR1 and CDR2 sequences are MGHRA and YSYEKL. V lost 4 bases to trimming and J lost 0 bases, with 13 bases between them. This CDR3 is CASSRGQDYSNQPQHF. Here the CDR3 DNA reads TGCGCCAGCAGCCGAGGACAAGACTATAGCAATCAGCCCCAGCATTTT.

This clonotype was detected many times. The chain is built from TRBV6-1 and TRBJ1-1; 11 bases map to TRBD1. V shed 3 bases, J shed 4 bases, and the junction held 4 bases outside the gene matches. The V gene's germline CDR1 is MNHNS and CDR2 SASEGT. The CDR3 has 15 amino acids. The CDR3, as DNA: TGTGCCAGCAGTGAGGTCGGACAGGGGGCCACTGAAGCTTTCTTT. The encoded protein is CASSEVGQGATEAFF.

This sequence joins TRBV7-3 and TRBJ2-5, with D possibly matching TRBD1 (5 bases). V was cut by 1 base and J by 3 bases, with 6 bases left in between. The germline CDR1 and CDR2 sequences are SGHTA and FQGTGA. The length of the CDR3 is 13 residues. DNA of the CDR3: TGTGCCAGCAGCTTAAGCAGGGAAGAGACCCAGTACTTC. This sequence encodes CASSLSREETQYF.

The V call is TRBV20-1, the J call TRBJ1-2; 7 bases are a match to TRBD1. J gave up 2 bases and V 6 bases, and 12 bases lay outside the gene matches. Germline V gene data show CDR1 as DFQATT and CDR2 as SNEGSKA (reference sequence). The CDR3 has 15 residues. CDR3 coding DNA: TGCAGTGCCCCACCAGGCCCAGGGGGGAACTATGGCTACACCTTC. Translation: CSAPPGPGGNYGYTF.

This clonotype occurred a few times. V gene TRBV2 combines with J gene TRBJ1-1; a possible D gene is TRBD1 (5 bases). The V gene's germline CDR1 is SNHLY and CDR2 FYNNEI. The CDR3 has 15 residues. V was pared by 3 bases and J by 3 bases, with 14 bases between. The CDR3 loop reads CASSDGQGGYTEAFF. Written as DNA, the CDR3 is TGTGCCAGCAGTGACGGGCAGGGAGGTTACACTGAAGCTTTCTTT.

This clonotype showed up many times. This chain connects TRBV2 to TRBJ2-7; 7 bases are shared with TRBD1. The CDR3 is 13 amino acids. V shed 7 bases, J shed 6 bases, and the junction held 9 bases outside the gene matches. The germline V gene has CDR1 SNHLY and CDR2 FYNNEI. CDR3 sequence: CASMETGSAEQYF. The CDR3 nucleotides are TGTGCCAGCATGGAGACAGGGTCCGCCGAGCAGTACTTC.

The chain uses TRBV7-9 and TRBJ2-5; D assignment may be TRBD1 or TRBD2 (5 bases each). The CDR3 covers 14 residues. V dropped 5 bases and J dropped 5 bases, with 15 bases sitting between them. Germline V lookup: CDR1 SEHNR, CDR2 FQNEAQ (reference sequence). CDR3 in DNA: TGTGCCAGCAGCCATTGGGACCCCGGGGAGACCCAGTACTTC. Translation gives CASSHWDPGETQYF.

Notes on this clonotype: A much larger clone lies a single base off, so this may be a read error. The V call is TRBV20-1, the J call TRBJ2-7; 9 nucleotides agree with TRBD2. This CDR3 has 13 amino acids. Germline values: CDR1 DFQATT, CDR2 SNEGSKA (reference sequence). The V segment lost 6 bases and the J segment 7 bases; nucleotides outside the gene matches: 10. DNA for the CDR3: TGCAGTGCACGGACTAGCGTCTGGGGTGAGCAGTACTTC. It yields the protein CSARTSVWGEQYF.

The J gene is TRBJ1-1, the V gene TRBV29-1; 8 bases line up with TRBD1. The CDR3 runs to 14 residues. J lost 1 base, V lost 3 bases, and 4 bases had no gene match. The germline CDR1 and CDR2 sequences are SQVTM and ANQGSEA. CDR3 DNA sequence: TGCAGCGTTGATCGTCAGGGGGCGAACACTGAAGCTTTCTTT. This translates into CSVDRQGANTEAFF. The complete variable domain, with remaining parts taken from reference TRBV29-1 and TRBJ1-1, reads SAVISQKPSRDICQRGTSLTIQCQVDSQVTMMFWYRQQPGQSLTLIATANQGSEATYESGFVIDKFPISRPNLTFSTLTVSNMSPEDSSIYLCSVDRQGANTEAFFGQGTRLTVV.

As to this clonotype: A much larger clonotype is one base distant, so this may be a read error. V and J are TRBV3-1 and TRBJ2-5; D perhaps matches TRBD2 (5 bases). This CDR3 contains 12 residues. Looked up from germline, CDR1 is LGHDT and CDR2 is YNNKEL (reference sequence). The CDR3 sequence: CTSRRGQETQYF. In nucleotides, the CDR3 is TGTACCAGCCGTCGAGGGCAAGAGACCCAGTACTTC.

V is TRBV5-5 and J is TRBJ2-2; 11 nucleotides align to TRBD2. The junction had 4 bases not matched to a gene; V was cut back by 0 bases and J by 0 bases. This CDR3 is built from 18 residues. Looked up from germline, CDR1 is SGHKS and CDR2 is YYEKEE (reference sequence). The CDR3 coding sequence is TGTGCCAGCAGCTTGGTACTAGCGGGAGTCCCGAACACCGGGGAGCTGTTTTTT. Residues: CASSLVLAGVPNTGELFF.

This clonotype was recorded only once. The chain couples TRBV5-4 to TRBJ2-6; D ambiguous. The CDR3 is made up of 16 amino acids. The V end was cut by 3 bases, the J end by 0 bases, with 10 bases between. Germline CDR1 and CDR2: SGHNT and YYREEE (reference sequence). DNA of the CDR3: TGTGCCAGCAGCTGGGGATCGAACTCTGGGGCCAACGTCCTGACTTTC. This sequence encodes CASSWGSNSGANVLTF. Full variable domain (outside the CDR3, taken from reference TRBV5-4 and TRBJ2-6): ETGVTQSPTHLIKTRGQQVTLRCSSQSGHNTVSWYQQALGQGPQFIFQYYREEENGRGNFPPRFSGLQFPNYSSELNVNALELDDSALYLCASSWGSNSGANVLTFGAGSRLTVL.

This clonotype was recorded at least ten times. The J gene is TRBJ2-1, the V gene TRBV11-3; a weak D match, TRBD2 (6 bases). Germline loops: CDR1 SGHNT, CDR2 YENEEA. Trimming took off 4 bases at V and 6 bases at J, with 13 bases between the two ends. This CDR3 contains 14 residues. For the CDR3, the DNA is TGTGCCAGCAGCTCCACCCTAGCGCCCAATGAGCAGTTCTTC. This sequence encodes CASSSTLAPNEQFF.

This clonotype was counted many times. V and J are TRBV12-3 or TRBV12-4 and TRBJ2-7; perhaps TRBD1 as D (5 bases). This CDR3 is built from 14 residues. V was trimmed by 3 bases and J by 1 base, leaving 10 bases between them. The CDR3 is CASSFRVGSYEQYF. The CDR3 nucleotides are TGTGCCAGCAGTTTCAGGGTGGGGTCCTACGAGCAGTACTTC.

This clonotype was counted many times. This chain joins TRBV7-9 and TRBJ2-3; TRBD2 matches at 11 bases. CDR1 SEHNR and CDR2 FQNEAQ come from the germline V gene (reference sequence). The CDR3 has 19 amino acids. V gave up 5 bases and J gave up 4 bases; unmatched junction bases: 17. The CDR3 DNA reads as TGTGCCAGCAGCCCTCATCCAAGACTAGCGGGAAGATTGTCAGATACGCAGTATTTT. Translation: CASSPHPRLAGRLSDTQYF.

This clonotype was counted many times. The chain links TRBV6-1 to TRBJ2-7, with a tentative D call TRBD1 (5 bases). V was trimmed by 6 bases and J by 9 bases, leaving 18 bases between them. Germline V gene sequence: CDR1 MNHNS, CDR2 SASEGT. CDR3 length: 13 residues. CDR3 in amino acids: CASRPTGQVGQYF. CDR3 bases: TGTGCCAGCAGACCAACAGGTCAGGTTGGGCAGTACTTC.

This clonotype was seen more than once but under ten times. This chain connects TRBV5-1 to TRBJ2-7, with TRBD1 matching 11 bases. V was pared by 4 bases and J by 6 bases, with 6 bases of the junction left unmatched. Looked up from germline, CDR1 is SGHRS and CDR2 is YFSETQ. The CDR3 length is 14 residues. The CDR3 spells CASSLGQGASEQYF. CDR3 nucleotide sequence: TGCGCCAGCAGCCTCGGACAGGGGGCTTCCGAGCAGTACTTC.

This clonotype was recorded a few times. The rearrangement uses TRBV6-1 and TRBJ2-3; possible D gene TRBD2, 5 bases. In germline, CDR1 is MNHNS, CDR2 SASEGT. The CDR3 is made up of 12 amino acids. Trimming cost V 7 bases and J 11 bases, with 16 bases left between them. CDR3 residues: CASIKREYQQYF. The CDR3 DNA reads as TGTGCCAGCATTAAGAGGGAGTATCAGCAGTATTTT.

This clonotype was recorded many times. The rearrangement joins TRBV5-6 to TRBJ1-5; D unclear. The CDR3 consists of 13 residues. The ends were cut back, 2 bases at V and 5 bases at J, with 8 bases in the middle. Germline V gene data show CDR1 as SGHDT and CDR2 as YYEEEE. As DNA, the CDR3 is TGTGCCAGCAGCTTAGGGTCTGATCAGCCCCAGCATTTT. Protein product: CASSLGSDQPQHF.

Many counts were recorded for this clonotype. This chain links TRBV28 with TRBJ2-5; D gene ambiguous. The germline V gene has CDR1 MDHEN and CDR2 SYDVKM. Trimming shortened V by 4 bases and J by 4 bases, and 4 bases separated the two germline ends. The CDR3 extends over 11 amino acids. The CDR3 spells CASSWLETQYF. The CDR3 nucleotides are TGTGCCAGCAGTTGGTTAGAGACCCAGTACTTC.

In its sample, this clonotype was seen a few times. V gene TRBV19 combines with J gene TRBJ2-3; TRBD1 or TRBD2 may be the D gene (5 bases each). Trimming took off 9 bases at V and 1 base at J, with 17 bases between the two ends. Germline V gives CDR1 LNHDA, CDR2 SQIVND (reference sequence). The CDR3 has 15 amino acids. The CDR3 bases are TGTGCCAGCCACGGGGCAAGTTTTGGCACAGATACGCAGTATTTT. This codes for CASHGASFGTDTQYF. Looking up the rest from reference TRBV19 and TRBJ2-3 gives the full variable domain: DGGITQSPKYLFRKEGQNVTLSCEQNLNHDAMYWYRQDPGQGLRLIYYSQIVNDFQKGDIAEGYSVSREKKESFPLTVTSAQKNPTAFYLCASHGASFGTDTQYFGPGTRLTVL.

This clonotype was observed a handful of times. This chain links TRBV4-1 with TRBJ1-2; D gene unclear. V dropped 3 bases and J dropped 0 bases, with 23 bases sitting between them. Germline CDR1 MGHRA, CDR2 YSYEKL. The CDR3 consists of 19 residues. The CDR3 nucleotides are TGCGCCAGCAGCCAGACGATCCTAATGGGGAGCCGAGCTAACTATGGCTACACCTTC. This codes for CASSQTILMGSRANYGYTF.

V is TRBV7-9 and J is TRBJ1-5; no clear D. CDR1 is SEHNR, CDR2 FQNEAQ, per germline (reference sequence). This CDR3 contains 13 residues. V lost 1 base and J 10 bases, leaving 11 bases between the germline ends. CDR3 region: CASSLGVLGPQHF. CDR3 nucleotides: TGTGCCAGCAGCTTAGGGGTCCTGGGTCCCCAGCATTTT. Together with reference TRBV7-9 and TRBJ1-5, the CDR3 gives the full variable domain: DTGVSQNPRHKITKRGQNVTFRCDPISEHNRLYWYRQTLGQGPEFLTYFQNEAQLEKSRLLSDRFSAERPKGSFSTLEIQRTEQGDSAMYLCASSLGVLGPQHFGDGTRLSIL.

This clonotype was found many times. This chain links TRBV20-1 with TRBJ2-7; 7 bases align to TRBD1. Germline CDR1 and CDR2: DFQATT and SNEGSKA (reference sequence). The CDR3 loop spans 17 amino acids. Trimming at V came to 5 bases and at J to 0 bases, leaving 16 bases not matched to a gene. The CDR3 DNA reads TGCAGTGCTGGCCGCATGGCAGGGGGAACCTACTCCTACGAGCAGTACTTC. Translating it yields CSAGRMAGGTYSYEQYF.

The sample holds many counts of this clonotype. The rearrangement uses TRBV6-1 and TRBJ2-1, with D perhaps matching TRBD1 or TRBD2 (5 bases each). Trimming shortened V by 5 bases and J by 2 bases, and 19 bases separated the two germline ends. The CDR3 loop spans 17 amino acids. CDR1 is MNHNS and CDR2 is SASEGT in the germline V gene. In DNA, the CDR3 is TGTGCCAGCAGTCCTAATCCGGGGCCCCTCCCCTACAATGAGCAGTTCTTC. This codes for CASSPNPGPLPYNEQFF.

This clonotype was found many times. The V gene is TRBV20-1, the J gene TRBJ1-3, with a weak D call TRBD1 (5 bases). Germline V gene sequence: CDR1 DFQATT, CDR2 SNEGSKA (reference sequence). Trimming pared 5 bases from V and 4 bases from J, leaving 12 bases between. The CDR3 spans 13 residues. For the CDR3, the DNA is TGCAGTGCTTCACAGGCCGGAGGAAACACCATATATTTT. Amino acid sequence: CSASQAGGNTIYF.

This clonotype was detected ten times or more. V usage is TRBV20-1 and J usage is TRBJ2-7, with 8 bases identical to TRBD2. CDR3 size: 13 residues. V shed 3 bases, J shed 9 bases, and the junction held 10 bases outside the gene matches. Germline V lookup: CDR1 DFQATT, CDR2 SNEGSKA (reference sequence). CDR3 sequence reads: CSARSTGTRLQYF. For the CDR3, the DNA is TGCAGTGCTAGGTCAACCGGGACTAGGTTGCAGTACTTC.